Sequencing of this TCR beta chain was carried out in a study of spatial heterogeneity in lung cancer (dated by TCRdb to about 2019). Study-wide context: The donors were 70 or so patients from the lung TRACERx cohort who had early-stage, untreated non-small cell lung cancer. Follow-up PBMC samples were sequenced whenever available, and the median time to follow-up was roughly two years after resection. Beta-chain transcripts were consistently detected in greater numbers than alpha-chain transcripts, which likely reflected higher beta-chain transcript abundance. In the raw uncorrected reads, each unique combination of TCR and UMI appeared more than ten times on average. The study quantitatively compared TCR alpha and beta repertoires across multiple tumor regions, matched nontumor lung and blood in non-small cell lung cancer. Nonsynonymous mutation counts, determined by whole-exome sequencing of tumor tissue, were related to TCR repertoire features. Both alpha and beta chains were TCR-sequenced in samples taken at surgery, namely 220 tumor regions, under 80 matched nontumor lung samples and approximately 51 PBMC samples.

General study outcomes and caveats: Ubiquitous expanded tumor TCRs were found in blood more often at tumor resection than at routine follow-up. Additional single-cell paired TCR alpha and beta sequencing was considered necessary to confirm, at a functional level, the hypothesis that regional TCRs recognize regional mutations. Comparisons of baseline and follow-up blood repertoires included only 14 patients.

This specimen's time point label, per the study, means: blood at routine non-recurrence follow-up after resection. For TCR sequencing, whole RNA was extracted from tumor and nontumor lung tissue, or from cryopreserved PBMC samples, and no cell sorting was done. Only patients for whom sufficient RNA was available from at least two tumor regions were selected for TCR sequencing. Library preparation employed 5' RACE. The listed sequencing device is NextSeq 500. In the TCR library protocol, a unique molecular identifier was attached to each TCR cDNA molecule so that PCR and sequencing errors could be corrected. Per the original workflow: TCR identification, UMI-based error correction and CDR3 extraction were all carried out with Decombinator tools. Expanded TCRs were defined as those above a frequency of 2 per 1,000, corresponding to the top 1% of the tumor frequency distribution. Renyi diversity was computed with the R vegan package after each repertoire had been subsampled 100 times to 5,000 TCRs. To build CDR3 similarity networks, amino acid triplet string-kernel similarity was used, and CDR3s were connected when their pairwise similarity was above 0.82. TCRdb reran the public reads through fastp at Q25 and MiXCR, keeping productive beta chains. Rows matching on CDR3 protein sequence are summarized as one entry with the most common DNA and genes. What appears here as the V and J calls and clone size reflects TCRdb's work, not the paper's. For this sample there are more than 25,000 distinct CDR3 sequences; 5% to 6% appear just once. The ten largest clones take up roughly 26% of the sample.

This clonotype was picked up many times. The antigen this receptor binds is unknown. No base quality information exists; no much larger clone differs at one position. This material consisted of PBMCs, taken at follow-up. The clonotype was recovered from a female donor with early-stage non-small cell lung cancer.

The CDR3 region: CASSSPGQGIGNQPQHF. The DNA is TGTGCCAGTAGTTCCCCGGGACAGGGGATCGGTAATCAGCCCCAGCATTTT. The chain is assembled from TRBV19 and TRBJ1-5, with 10 central nucleotides matching TRBD1. The CDR3 numbers 17 residues from cysteine through phenylalanine. Only the CDR3 region is kept as DNA, spanning 51 bases read in frame from base 1. Compared with germline, V lacks 5 bases and J lacks 4 bases; bases without a gene match: 11. The germline V gene (reference sequence) gives CDR1 as LNHDA and CDR2 as SQIVND. With the portions outside the CDR3 filled from the reference TRBV19 and TRBJ1-5 genes, the complete variable region becomes DGGITQSPKYLFRKEGQNVTLSCEQNLNHDAMYWYRQDPGQGLRLIYYSQIVNDFQKGDIAEGYSVSREKKESFPLTVTSAQKNPTAFYLCASSSPGQGIGNQPQHFGDGTRLSIL.